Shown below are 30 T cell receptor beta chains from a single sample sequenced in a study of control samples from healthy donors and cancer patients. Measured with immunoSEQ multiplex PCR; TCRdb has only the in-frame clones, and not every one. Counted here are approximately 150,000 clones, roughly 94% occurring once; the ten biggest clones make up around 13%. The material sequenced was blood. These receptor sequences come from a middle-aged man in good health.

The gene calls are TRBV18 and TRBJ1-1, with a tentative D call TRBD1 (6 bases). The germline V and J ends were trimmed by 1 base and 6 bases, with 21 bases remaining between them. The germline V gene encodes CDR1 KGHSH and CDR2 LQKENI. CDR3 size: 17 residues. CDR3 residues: CASSPRAGESVRSEAFF. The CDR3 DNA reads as TGTGCCAGCTCACCACGGGCAGGGGAGTCTGTAAGATCTGAAGCTTTCTTT.

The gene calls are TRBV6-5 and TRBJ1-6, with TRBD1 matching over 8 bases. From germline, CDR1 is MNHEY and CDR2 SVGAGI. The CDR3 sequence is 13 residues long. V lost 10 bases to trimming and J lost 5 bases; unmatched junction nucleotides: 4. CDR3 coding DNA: TGTGCCATTGCGGACAGGGATAATTCACCCCTCCACTTT. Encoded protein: CAIADRDNSPLHF.

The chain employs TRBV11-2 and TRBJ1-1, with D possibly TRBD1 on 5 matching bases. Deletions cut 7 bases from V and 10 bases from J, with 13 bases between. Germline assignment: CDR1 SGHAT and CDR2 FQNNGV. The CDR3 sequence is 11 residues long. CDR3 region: CASNRRGSAFF. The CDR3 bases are TGTGCCAGCAACCGTAGGGGTTCAGCTTTCTTT.

As DNA, the CDR3 is TGTGCCAGCAGCGAGGAGGACAGGGCTCTTTCACCCCTCCACTTT. It specifies CASSEEDRALSPLHF. The chain employs TRBV9 and TRBJ1-6; 8 bases are shared with TRBD1. Germline lookup yields CDR1 SGDLS and CDR2 YYNGEE. The junction had 8 bases not matched to a gene; V was cut back by 3 bases and J by 9 bases. This CDR3 comprises 15 residues. Based on the CDR3 plus reference TRBV9 and TRBJ1-6, the full variable domain is DSGVTQTPKHLITATGQRVTLRCSPRSGDLSVYWYQQSLDQGLQFLIQYYNGEERAKGNILERFSAQQFPDLHSELNLSSLELGDSALYFCASSEEDRALSPLHFGNGTRLTVT.

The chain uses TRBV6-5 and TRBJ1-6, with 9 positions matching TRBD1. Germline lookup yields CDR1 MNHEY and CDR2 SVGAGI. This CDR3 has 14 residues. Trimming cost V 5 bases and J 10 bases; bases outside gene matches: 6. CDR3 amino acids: CASSPGTGNSPLHF. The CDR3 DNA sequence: TGTGCCAGCAGTCCCGGGACAGGGAACTCACCCCTCCACTTT.

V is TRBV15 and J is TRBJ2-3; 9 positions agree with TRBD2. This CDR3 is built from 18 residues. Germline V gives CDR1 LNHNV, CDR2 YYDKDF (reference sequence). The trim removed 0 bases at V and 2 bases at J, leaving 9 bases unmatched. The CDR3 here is CATSRDDRAGGLTDTQYF. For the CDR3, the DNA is TGTGCCACCAGCAGAGATGATAGAGCGGGGGGTCTCACAGATACGCAGTATTTT.

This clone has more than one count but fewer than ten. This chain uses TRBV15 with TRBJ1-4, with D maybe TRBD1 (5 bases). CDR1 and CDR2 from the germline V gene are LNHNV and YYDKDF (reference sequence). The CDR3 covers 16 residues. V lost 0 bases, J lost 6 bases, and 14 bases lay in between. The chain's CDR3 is CATSRDDGPGHEKLFF. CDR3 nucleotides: TGTGCCACCAGCAGAGATGATGGCCCGGGACATGAAAAACTGTTTTTT.

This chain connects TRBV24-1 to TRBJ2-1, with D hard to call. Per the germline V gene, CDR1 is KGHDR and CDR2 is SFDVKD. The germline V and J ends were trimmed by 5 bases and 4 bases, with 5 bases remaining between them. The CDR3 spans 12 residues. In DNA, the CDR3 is TGTGCCACCAGTGCGGGTTACAATGAGCAGTTCTTC. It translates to CATSAGYNEQFF.

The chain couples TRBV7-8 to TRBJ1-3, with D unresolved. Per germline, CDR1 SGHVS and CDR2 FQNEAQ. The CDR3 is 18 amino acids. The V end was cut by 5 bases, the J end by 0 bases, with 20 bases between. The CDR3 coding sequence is TGTGCCAGCAGCCTCCAAGCGAGTTCTCTAGGCTCTGGAAACACCATATATTTT. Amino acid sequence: CASSLQASSLGSGNTIYF. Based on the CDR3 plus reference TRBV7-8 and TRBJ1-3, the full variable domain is GAGVSQSPRYKVAKRGQDVALRCDPISGHVSLFWYQQALGQGPEFLTYFQNEAQLDKSGLPSDRFFAERPEGSVSTLKIQRTQQEDSAVYLCASSLQASSLGSGNTIYFGEGSWLTVV.

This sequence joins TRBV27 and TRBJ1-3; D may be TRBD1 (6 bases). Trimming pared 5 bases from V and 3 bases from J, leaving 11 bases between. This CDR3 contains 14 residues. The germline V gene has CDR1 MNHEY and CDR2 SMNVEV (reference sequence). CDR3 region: CASSPTGFGNTIYF. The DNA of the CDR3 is TGTGCCAGCAGTCCGACAGGTTTTGGAAACACCATATATTTT.

In DNA form, the CDR3 reads TGTGCCAGCACCCGCCGGGGAGGGGAAAAACTGTTTTTT. Translation: CASTRRGGEKLFF. The chain links TRBV12-3 or TRBV12-4 to TRBJ1-4; D is ambiguous. CDR3 length: 13 residues. Trimming pared 7 bases from V and 8 bases from J, leaving 14 bases between.

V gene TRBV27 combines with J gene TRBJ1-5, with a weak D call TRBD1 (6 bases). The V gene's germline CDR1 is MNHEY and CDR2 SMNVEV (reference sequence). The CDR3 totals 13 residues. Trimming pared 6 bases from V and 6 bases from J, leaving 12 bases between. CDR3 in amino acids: CASSQGTAQPQHF. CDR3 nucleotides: TGTGCCAGCAGCCAGGGGACTGCTCAGCCCCAGCATTTT.

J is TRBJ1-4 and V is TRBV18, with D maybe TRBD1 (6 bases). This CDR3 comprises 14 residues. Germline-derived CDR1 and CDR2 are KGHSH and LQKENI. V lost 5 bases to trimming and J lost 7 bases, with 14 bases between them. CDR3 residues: CASSATGLGEKLFF. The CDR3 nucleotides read TGTGCCAGCTCAGCCACAGGGTTGGGTGAAAAACTGTTTTTT. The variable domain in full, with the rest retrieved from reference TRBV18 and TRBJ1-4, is NAGVMQNPRHLVRRRGQEARLRCSPMKGHSHVYWYRQLPEEGLKFMVYLQKENIIDESGMPKERFSAEFPKEGPSILRIQQVVRGDSAAYFCASSATGLGEKLFFGSGTQLSVL.

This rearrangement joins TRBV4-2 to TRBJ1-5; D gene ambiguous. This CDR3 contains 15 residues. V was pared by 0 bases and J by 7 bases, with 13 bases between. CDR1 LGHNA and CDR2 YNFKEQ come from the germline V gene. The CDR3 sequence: CASSQDGSGKQPQHF. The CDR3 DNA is TGTGCCAGCAGCCAAGATGGCTCGGGAAAGCAGCCCCAGCATTTT.

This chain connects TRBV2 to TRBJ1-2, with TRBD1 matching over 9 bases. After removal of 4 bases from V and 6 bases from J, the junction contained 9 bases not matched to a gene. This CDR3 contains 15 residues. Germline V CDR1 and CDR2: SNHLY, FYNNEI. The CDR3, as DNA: TGTGCCAGCAGTGCCGGGACAGGGATTGGAGATGGCTACACCTTC. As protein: CASSAGTGIGDGYTF.

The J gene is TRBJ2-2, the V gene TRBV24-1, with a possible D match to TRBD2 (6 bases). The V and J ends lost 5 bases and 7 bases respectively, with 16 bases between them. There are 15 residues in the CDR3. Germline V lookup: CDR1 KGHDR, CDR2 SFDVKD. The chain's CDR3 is CATSALGGVGGELFF. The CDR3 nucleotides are TGTGCCACCAGTGCCCTCGGGGGAGTCGGCGGGGAGCTGTTTTTT.

CDR3 amino acids: CASSPRGSDERGEKLFF. CDR3 in DNA: TGTGCCAGCAGCCCCCGTGGATCCGACGAGAGGGGTGAAAAACTGTTTTTT. The V gene is TRBV9, the J gene TRBJ1-4, with D possibly TRBD1 on 5 matching bases. The CDR3 has 17 amino acids. V lost 4 bases and J lost 7, with 23 bases in between. CDR1 and CDR2 from the germline V gene are SGDLS and YYNGEE.

The CDR3 reads CASSSDGTRTGELFF. The DNA of the CDR3 is TGTGCCAGCAGCTCAGACGGGACCAGAACAGGGGAGCTGTTTTTT. This chain links TRBV7-9 with TRBJ2-2; D tentatively fits TRBD1 or TRBD2 (5 bases each). V was shortened by 4 bases and J by 8 bases, with 17 bases between the two germline ends. The CDR3 has 15 residues. Germline V gene lookup returns CDR1 SEHNR and CDR2 FQNEAQ (reference sequence).

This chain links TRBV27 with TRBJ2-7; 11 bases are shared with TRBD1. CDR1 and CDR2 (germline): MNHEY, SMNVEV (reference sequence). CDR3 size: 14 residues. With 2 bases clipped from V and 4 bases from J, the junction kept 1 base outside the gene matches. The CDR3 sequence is CASSLRDRGYEQYF. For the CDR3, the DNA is TGTGCCAGCAGTTTACGGGACAGGGGGTACGAGCAGTACTTC.

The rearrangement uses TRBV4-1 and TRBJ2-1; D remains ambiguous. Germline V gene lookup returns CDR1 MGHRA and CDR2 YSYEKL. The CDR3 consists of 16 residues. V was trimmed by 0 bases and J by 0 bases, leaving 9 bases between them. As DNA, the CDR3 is TGCGCCAGCAGCCAAGATCCGGGCCGCTCCTACAATGAGCAGTTCTTC. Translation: CASSQDPGRSYNEQFF.

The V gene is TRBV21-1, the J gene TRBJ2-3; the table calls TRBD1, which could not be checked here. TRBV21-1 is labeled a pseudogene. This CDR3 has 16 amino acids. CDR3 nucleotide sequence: TGTGCCAGCAGCAAGTTAGGAGACAGGGCCCCAGATACGCAGTATTTT. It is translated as CASSKLGDRAPDTQYF.

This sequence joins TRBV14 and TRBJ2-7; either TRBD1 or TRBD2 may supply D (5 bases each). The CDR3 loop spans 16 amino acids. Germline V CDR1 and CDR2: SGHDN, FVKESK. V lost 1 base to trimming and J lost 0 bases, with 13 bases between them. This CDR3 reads CASSQVRDASSYEQYF. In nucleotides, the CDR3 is TGTGCCAGCAGCCAAGTCCGGGACGCAAGCTCCTACGAGCAGTACTTC. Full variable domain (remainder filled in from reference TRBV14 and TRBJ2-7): EAGVTQFPSHSVIEKGQTVTLRCDPISGHDNLYWYRRVMGKEIKFLLHFVKESKQDESGMPNNRFLAERTGGTYSTLKVQPAELEDSGVYFCASSQVRDASSYEQYFGPGTRLTVT.

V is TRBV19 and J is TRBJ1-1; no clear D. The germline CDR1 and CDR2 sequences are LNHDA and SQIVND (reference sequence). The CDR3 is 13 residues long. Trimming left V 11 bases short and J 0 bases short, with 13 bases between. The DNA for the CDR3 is TGTGCCTCCCGGACCCAAATGAACACTGAAGCTTTCTTT. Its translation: CASRTQMNTEAFF. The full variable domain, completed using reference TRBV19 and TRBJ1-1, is DGGITQSPKYLFRKEGQNVTLSCEQNLNHDAMYWYRQDPGQGLRLIYYSQIVNDFQKGDIAEGYSVSREKKESFPLTVTSAQKNPTAFYLCASRTQMNTEAFFGQGTRLTVV.

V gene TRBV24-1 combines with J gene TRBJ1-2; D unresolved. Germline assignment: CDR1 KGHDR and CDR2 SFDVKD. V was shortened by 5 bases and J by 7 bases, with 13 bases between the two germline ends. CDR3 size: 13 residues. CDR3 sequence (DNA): TGTGCCACCAGTGGCGCCGGGAAAAGTGGCTACACCTTC. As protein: CATSGAGKSGYTF.

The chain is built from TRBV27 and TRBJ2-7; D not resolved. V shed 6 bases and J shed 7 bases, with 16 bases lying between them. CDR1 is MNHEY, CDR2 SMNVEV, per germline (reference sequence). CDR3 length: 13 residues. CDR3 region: CASSETPPSEQYF. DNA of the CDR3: TGTGCCAGCAGCGAGACACCCCCCTCGGAGCAGTACTTC.

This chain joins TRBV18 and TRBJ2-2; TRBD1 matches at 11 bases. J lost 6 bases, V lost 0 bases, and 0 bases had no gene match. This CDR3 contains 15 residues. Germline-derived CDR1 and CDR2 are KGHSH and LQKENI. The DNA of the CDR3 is TGTGCCAGCTCACCACCGGGACAGGGGGCCGGGGAGCTGTTTTTT. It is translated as CASSPPGQGAGELFF.

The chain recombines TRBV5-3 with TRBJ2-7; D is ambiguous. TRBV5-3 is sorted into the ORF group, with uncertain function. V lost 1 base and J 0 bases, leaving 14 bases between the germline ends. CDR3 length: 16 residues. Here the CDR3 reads CARSLPLVASSYEQYF. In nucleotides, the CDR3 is TGTGCCAGAAGCTTGCCCCTCGTGGCGAGCTCCTACGAGCAGTACTTC.

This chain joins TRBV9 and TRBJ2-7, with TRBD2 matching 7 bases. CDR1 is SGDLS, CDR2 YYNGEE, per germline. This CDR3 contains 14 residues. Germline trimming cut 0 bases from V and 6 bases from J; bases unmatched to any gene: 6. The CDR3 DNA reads TGTGCCAGCAGCGTAGGAGGGAGGGTCGCCGAGCAGTACTTC. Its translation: CASSVGGRVAEQYF.

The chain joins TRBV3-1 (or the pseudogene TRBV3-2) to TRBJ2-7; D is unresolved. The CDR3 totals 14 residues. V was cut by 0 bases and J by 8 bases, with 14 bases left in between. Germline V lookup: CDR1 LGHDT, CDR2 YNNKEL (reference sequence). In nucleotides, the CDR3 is TGTGCCAGCAGCCAAGATTATTCCCCTCTCAAGCAGTACTTC. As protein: CASSQDYSPLKQYF.

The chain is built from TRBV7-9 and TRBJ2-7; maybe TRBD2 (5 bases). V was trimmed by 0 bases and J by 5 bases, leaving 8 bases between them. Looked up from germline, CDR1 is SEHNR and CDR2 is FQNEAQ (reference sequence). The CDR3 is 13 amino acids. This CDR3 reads CASSLAGADEQYF. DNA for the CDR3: TGTGCCAGCAGCTTAGCGGGAGCCGACGAGCAGTACTTC.